This T cell receptor beta chain was found in a study of OX40 agonist ivuxolimab in advanced cancers. Looking at the study overall: Patients received the agonistic anti-OX40 (CD134) antibody ivuxolimab. Study-level results: Patients with a partial response at 0.1-3.0 mg/kg had among the lowest clonal expansion.

Comments on this clone: No antigen is known for it.

The CDR3 runs 17 residues. V lost 2 bases, J lost 1 base, and 8 bases stayed unmatched. Germline CDR1 is SNHLY and CDR2 is FYNNEI. Only in-frame clones appear in the TCRdb table, and some are missing; sequencing was by immunoSEQ multiplex PCR. The repertoire consists of about 81,000 clones, with under 90% occurring once and the leading ten covering 6.6%. This specimen was CD4+ or CD8+ T cells sorted from blood, taken in a trial of the OX40 agonist ivuxolimab. The clonotype comes from an adult with an advanced solid tumor such as melanoma, head and neck, liver or kidney cancer. J is TRBJ1-1 and V is TRBV2, with 9 bases aligning to TRBD1. Written as DNA, the CDR3 is TGTGCCAGCAGTGAACTAAAACAGGGGGCTTGGAACACTGAAGCTTTCTTT. Protein sequence: CASSELKQGAWNTEAFF.